This TCR beta chain came from a study of identical twins. Study-level results: Invariant populations such as MAIT and iNKT cells could partly muddle zero-insertion analyses. Out-of-frame TCR alpha sharing observed in monozygotic twins exceeded model estimates. Abundant cord blood beta clonotypes carried fewer insertions; memory repertoires showed none.

With 2 bases clipped from V and 8 bases from J, the junction kept 11 bases outside the gene matches. Germline CDR1 and CDR2: SGHVS and FQNEAQ. The CDR3 sequence is 17 residues long. cDNA molecules carried unique molecular identifiers, and template switching added a universal primer site. TCRdb recomputed calls from the 5' RACE reads with MiXCR, one row per CDR3 protein. There are around 340,000 distinct CDR3 sequences in the sample; 7% to 9.5% occur only once, and about 9.1% lies in the top ten. This clonotype was seen a few times. Its antigen is not known. This receptor was identified in a woman in her forties or fifties in good health. The chain couples TRBV7-8 to TRBJ2-7, with 14 bases matching TRBD2. Sequenced material: naive T cells sorted from blood. The CDR3 loop is CASSLTSTSGRDPKQYF. The CDR3 DNA is TGTGCCAGCAGCTTAACCTCGACTAGCGGGAGGGACCCCAAGCAGTACTTC.